What follows are 22 T cell receptor beta chains derived from one specimen sequenced in a study of blood T cell repertoires in COVID-19. Generated by immunoSEQ multiplex PCR, the TCRdb table keeps only in-frame clones and is missing some. The sample includes roughly 300,000 clones, more than 75% of them seen just once. The sample was peripheral blood. The source of these receptors is a woman aged 50 to 65 with acute or convalescent COVID-19.

The rearrangement links TRBV27 to TRBJ2-7, with D tentatively TRBD2 (6 bases). The germline V gene encodes CDR1 MNHEY and CDR2 SMNVEV (reference sequence). CDR3 length: 16 residues. With 8 bases removed from V and 3 bases from J, the gap between germline ends came to 23 bases. CDR3 protein: CASSGAAGTVNYEQYF. In DNA, the CDR3 is TGTGCCAGCTCGGGTGCGGCGGGAACTGTAAACTACGAGCAGTACTTC.

This chain uses TRBV5-4 with TRBJ1-2; 8 positions match TRBD1. Per the germline V gene, CDR1 is SGHNT and CDR2 is YYREEE (reference sequence). Germline trimming cut 4 bases from V and 6 bases from J; bases unmatched to any gene: 8. The CDR3 covers 14 residues. The CDR3 protein is CASSRTGYGDGYTF. The CDR3 DNA is TGTGCCAGCAGCCGGACAGGGTACGGGGATGGCTACACCTTC.

The rearrangement links TRBV9 to TRBJ2-3, with 16 bases matching TRBD2. Germline lookup yields CDR1 SGDLS and CDR2 YYNGEE. This CDR3 has 22 amino acids. The J segment lost 1 base and the V segment lost 1 base, leaving 15 bases of the junction unmatched. CDR3 amino acids: CASSVSPRGLAGGTTRTDTQYF. The CDR3 nucleotides are TGTGCCAGCAGCGTAAGCCCTAGGGGACTAGCGGGAGGGACGACCCGCACAGATACGCAGTATTTT.

The chain combines TRBV18 with TRBJ1-1; D is uncertain. V lost 5 bases and J 7 bases, leaving 17 bases between the germline ends. The CDR3 is 14 residues long. Germline V gene data show CDR1 as KGHSH and CDR2 as LQKENI. CDR3 sequence: CASSARADGDEAFF. CDR3 bases: TGTGCCAGCTCAGCGAGGGCAGACGGAGATGAAGCTTTCTTT.

V usage is TRBV29-1 and J usage is TRBJ2-7; 10 bases align to TRBD1. V was pared by 5 bases and J by 2 bases, with 3 bases of the junction left unmatched. Germline V gene data show CDR1 as SQVTM and CDR2 as ANQGSEA. The CDR3 contains 13 residues. The CDR3 spells CSVTGTGAYEQYF. CDR3 nucleotides: TGCAGCGTTACCGGGACAGGGGCCTACGAGCAGTACTTC.

This clone has only a few counts. The rearrangement joins TRBV6-2 or TRBV6-3 to TRBJ1-2; TRBD1 matches at 7 bases. The ends lost 5 bases at V and 2 bases at J; junction bases unmatched: 5. The CDR3 spans 14 residues. Germline assignment: CDR1 MNHEY and CDR2 SVGEGT. The CDR3 coding sequence is TGTGCCAGCAGTGGTTCGACAGGGAACTATGGCTACACCTTC. It codes for CASSGSTGNYGYTF.

J is TRBJ2-1 and V is TRBV7-2, with D possibly matching TRBD2 (5 bases). CDR3 length: 15 residues. V gave up 2 bases and J gave up 4 bases, with 12 bases separating them. Germline V gene data show CDR1 as SGHTA and CDR2 as FQGNSA. Written as DNA, the CDR3 is TGTGCCAGCAGCTTAAGCTACGGGGAATACAATGAGCAGTTCTTC. Its protein product is CASSLSYGEYNEQFF.

The V and J genes are TRBV24-1 and TRBJ2-3, with 7 nucleotides matching TRBD2. The trim removed 5 bases at V and 3 bases at J, leaving 10 bases unmatched. CDR1 KGHDR and CDR2 SFDVKD come from the germline V gene. The CDR3 has 16 residues. The CDR3 spells CATSVRGGSKTDTQYF. In DNA, the CDR3 is TGTGCCACCAGTGTTAGGGGCGGGAGTAAGACAGATACGCAGTATTTT.

This rearrangement joins TRBV19 to TRBJ2-1, with 7 positions matching TRBD2. The CDR3 consists of 13 residues. Germline V gene data show CDR1 as LNHDA and CDR2 as SQIVND (reference sequence). Trimming took 7 bases from V and 6 from J; bases not matched to a gene: 6. CDR3 loop: CASKRRESNEQFF. For the CDR3, the DNA is TGTGCCAGTAAGAGGCGGGAGTCCAATGAGCAGTTCTTC.

The rearrangement links TRBV2 to TRBJ1-1; D possibly corresponds to TRBD1 (5 bases). In germline, CDR1 is SNHLY, CDR2 FYNNEI. Trimming removed 8 bases from V and 1 base from J, with 8 bases in between. CDR3 length: 12 amino acids. CDR3 in DNA: TGTGCCAGCGTCAGGGAGAACACTGAAGCTTTCTTT. Translating it yields CASVRENTEAFF.

V gene TRBV2 combines with J gene TRBJ1-2; 9 nucleotides align to TRBD1. CDR3 length equals 12 residues. Germline values: CDR1 SNHLY, CDR2 FYNNEI. V lost 10 bases and J lost 5; bases outside the gene matches: 5. The CDR3 here is CATGTGPYGYTF. In nucleotides, the CDR3 is TGTGCCACCGGGACAGGGCCTTATGGCTACACCTTC. Combining the CDR3 with reference TRBV2 and TRBJ1-2 gives the whole variable domain EPEVTQTPSHQVTQMGQEVILRCVPISNHLYFYWYRQILGQKVEFLVSFYNNEISEKSEIFDDQFSVERPDGSNFTLKIRSTKLEDSAMYFCATGTGPYGYTFGSGTRLTVV.

The gene calls are TRBV2 and TRBJ1-1, with D possibly TRBD1 on 5 matching bases. Trimming stripped 6 bases from V and 5 bases from J, with 10 bases between. The germline V gene has CDR1 SNHLY and CDR2 FYNNEI. The CDR3 is made up of 12 amino acids. CDR3 protein: CASRSQGTEAFF. CDR3 DNA: TGTGCCAGCAGGAGTCAGGGTACTGAAGCTTTCTTT.

This chain links TRBV19 with TRBJ1-5; TRBD1 might be the D (5 bases). The CDR3 loop spans 18 amino acids. The germline V and J ends were trimmed by 5 bases and 2 bases, with 22 bases remaining between them. The germline V gene encodes CDR1 LNHDA and CDR2 SQIVND (reference sequence). The CDR3 region is CASSPIYGGVFGNQPQHF. CDR3 nucleotide sequence: TGTGCCAGTAGTCCAATCTACGGAGGGGTTTTTGGCAATCAGCCCCAGCATTTT.

The chain carries TRBV12-5 and TRBJ2-1; 8 bases line up with TRBD2. Germline CDR1 LGHNT, CDR2 FRNRAP. After removal of 6 bases from V and 9 bases from J, the junction contained 19 bases not matched to a gene. CDR3 size: 17 residues. The CDR3 bases are TGTGCTAGTGGGGGGGTCAATAGCGGGACGGGAGGTAGTGAGCAGTTCTTC. It is translated as CASGGVNSGTGGSEQFF.

The V gene is TRBV5-6, the J gene TRBJ2-4; 9 bases agree with TRBD1. J lost 10 bases, V lost 2 bases, and 4 bases had no gene match. The germline V gene encodes CDR1 SGHDT and CDR2 YYEEEE. This CDR3 region has 13 residues. DNA of the CDR3: TGTGCCAGCAGCTTCCGGGACAGGGCAATTCAGTACTTC. Translating it yields CASSFRDRAIQYF.

This clone was counted only a few times. The chain couples TRBV30 to TRBJ1-1; 12 positions match TRBD1. Germline V gene lookup returns CDR1 GTSNPN and CDR2 SVGIG (reference sequence). V lost 5 bases, J lost 4 bases, and 2 bases stayed unmatched. The length of the CDR3 is 13 residues. The CDR3 region is CAWGTGGGTEAFF. Here the CDR3 DNA reads TGTGCCTGGGGGACAGGGGGCGGCACTGAAGCTTTCTTT.

The count of this clone is one. The CDR3 reads CSVSRTGSSYNEQFF. The DNA for the CDR3 is TGCAGCGTTTCAAGAACAGGGAGCTCCTACAATGAGCAGTTCTTC. The V gene is TRBV29-1, the J gene TRBJ2-1; the D gene is possibly TRBD1 (6 bases). V was clipped by 5 bases and J by 0 bases, with 14 bases between them. There are 15 residues in the CDR3. The germline V gene has CDR1 SQVTM and CDR2 ANQGSEA.

The chain uses TRBV25-1 and TRBJ2-1; TRBD1 aligns across 8 bases. The CDR3 is made up of 14 amino acids. The ends lost 4 bases at V and 7 bases at J; junction bases unmatched: 6. Germline V gives CDR1 MGHDK, CDR2 SYGVNS. CDR3 nucleotide sequence: TGTGCCAGCAGTGGACAGGGGAAGGCGAATGAGCAGTTCTTC. Its translation is CASSGQGKANEQFF.

The V call is TRBV30, the J call TRBJ1-6; D gene unclear. Trimming left V 7 bases short and J 6 bases short, with 13 bases between. The CDR3 spans 13 residues. The germline V gene has CDR1 GTSNPN and CDR2 SVGIG (reference sequence). The DNA for the CDR3 is TGTGCCTTAAGCCCCAACCGTAATTCACCCCTCCACTTT. Its protein is CALSPNRNSPLHF.

The V and J genes are TRBV30 and TRBJ2-1; 11 nucleotides align to TRBD2. Germline trimming cut 6 bases from V and 0 bases from J; bases unmatched to any gene: 13. Germline V gene lookup returns CDR1 GTSNPN and CDR2 SVGIG (reference sequence). The CDR3 sequence is 18 residues long. The CDR3 protein is CACSGTSGSVSSYNEQFF. The CDR3 bases are TGTGCCTGTTCCGGGACTAGCGGATCTGTTAGCTCCTACAATGAGCAGTTCTTC.

This chain links TRBV2 with TRBJ2-1; 8 nucleotides match TRBD1. Losses at the gene ends were 5 bases for V and 0 bases for J; bases not matched to a gene: 6. Germline V gene data show CDR1 as SNHLY and CDR2 as FYNNEI. This CDR3 spans 16 amino acids. The CDR3 here is CASSWDRLSSYNEQFF. CDR3 coding DNA: TGTGCCAGCAGTTGGGACAGGTTGAGCTCCTACAATGAGCAGTTCTTC.

This chain links TRBV25-1 with TRBJ2-7; TRBD2 matches at 8 bases. Germline CDR1 is MGHDK and CDR2 is SYGVNS. J was trimmed by 6 bases and V by 3 bases; bases with no gene match: 10. The CDR3 is made up of 15 amino acids. As DNA, the CDR3 is TGTGCCAGCAGTGACCCGGGACTAGGAGGGATCGAGCAGTACTTC. This sequence encodes CASSDPGLGGIEQYF.